The 28 T cell receptor beta chains presented below share a single source sample, sequenced in a study of blood T cell repertoires in COVID-19. Only in-frame clones appear in the TCRdb table, and some are missing; sequencing was by immunoSEQ multiplex PCR. The profile shows some 170,000 clones, 81% of them singletons. Sequencing was performed on peripheral blood. All receptors derive from a human donor in a cohort sampled during active COVID-19.

The CDR3 here is CASSEGQPQETQYF. CDR3 bases: TGTGCCAGCAGTGAGGGACAGCCTCAAGAGACCCAGTACTTC. The chain carries TRBV2 and TRBJ2-5, with TRBD1 matching over 7 bases. Germline trimming cut 3 bases from V and 2 bases from J; bases unmatched to any gene: 3. The CDR3 sequence is 14 residues long. CDR1 is SNHLY, CDR2 FYNNEI, per germline.

The table lists this clone with a few counts. The CDR3 region is CASNPSGSSYEQYF. The CDR3, as DNA: TGTGCCAGCAACCCTAGCGGAAGCTCCTACGAGCAGTACTTC. This rearrangement joins TRBV9 to TRBJ2-7; 7 bases align to TRBD2. This CDR3 spans 14 amino acids. Germline V gene lookup returns CDR1 SGDLS and CDR2 YYNGEE. Unmatched junction bases numbered 6, after V lost 6 bases and J lost 0 bases. Together with reference TRBV9 and TRBJ2-7, the CDR3 gives the full variable domain: DSGVTQTPKHLITATGQRVTLRCSPRSGDLSVYWYQQSLDQGLQFLIQYYNGEERAKGNILERFSAQQFPDLHSELNLSSLELGDSALYFCASNPSGSSYEQYFGPGTRLTVT.

The chain joins TRBV9 to TRBJ2-2, with TRBD1 identical over 10 bases. With 0 bases clipped from V and 8 bases from J, the junction kept 19 bases outside the gene matches. The germline CDR1 and CDR2 sequences are SGDLS and YYNGEE. The CDR3 contains 20 residues. Here the CDR3 DNA reads TGTGCCAGCAGCGTAGTCCCCTGGACAGGGGGAATGATGCCGCGGGGGGAGCTGTTTTTT. Amino acid sequence: CASSVVPWTGGMMPRGELFF.

V gene TRBV28 combines with J gene TRBJ1-2, with unresolved D. Trimming removed 3 bases from V and 1 base from J, with 15 bases in between. Germline V gene sequence: CDR1 MDHEN, CDR2 SYDVKM. This CDR3 comprises 16 residues. The CDR3 loop reads CASSLKRTRSNYGYTF. CDR3 coding DNA: TGTGCCAGCAGTTTGAAGCGGACTCGGAGTAACTATGGCTACACCTTC.

The chain employs TRBV7-2 and TRBJ2-1; unclear D gene. Deletions cut 4 bases from V and 10 bases from J, with 8 bases between. Germline loops: CDR1 SGHTA, CDR2 FQGNSA. This CDR3 comprises 11 residues. In DNA form, the CDR3 reads TGTGCCAGCAGCTACTATCGGGAGCAGTTCTTC. As protein: CASSYYREQFF.

V and J are TRBV5-1 and TRBJ2-5, with D possibly being TRBD2 (6 bases). CDR1 SGHRS and CDR2 YFSETQ come from the germline V gene. V was clipped by 0 bases and J by 5 bases, with 14 bases between them. The CDR3 covers 15 residues. CDR3 residues: CASSLAGGSGETQYF. The CDR3 region has the DNA TGCGCCAGCAGCTTGGCCGGAGGGTCAGGGGAGACCCAGTACTTC.

This clone was seen just once. This chain links TRBV12-5 with TRBJ2-7; no clear D. This CDR3 has 11 residues. The germline gives CDR1 LGHNT, CDR2 FRNRAP. V lost 6 bases and J lost 6, with 9 bases in between. The CDR3 bases are TGTGCTAGTGGGCAAGTAGCCGAGCAGTACTTC. Its protein product is CASGQVAEQYF.

The V call is TRBV27, the J call TRBJ2-5; D remains ambiguous. Trimming took off 6 bases at V and 1 base at J, with 9 bases between the two ends. The CDR3 runs 13 residues. From germline, CDR1 is MNHEY and CDR2 SMNVEV (reference sequence). The CDR3 DNA reads TGTGCCAGCAGAGACACCTTCCAAGAGACCCAGTACTTC. This sequence encodes CASRDTFQETQYF.

The chain uses TRBV6-6 and TRBJ2-1; 7 bases map to TRBD1. The V gene end was trimmed by 0 bases and the J gene end by 8 bases; junction bases not matched to a gene: 4. Germline V lookup: CDR1 MNHNY, CDR2 SVGAGI (reference sequence). The CDR3 has 14 residues. The CDR3 coding sequence is TGTGCCAGCAGTTACTCGAGAGGGACAGATGAGCAGTTCTTC. As protein: CASSYSRGTDEQFF.

The V gene is TRBV2, the J gene TRBJ2-7; TRBD2 matches at 10 bases. The CDR3 sequence is 13 residues long. The junction had 5 bases not matched to a gene; V was cut back by 10 bases and J by 2 bases. Germline CDR1 and CDR2: SNHLY and FYNNEI. CDR3 sequence reads: CATGTSDTYEQYF. In DNA form, the CDR3 reads TGTGCCACCGGGACTAGCGATACCTACGAGCAGTACTTC.

The chain recombines TRBV5-5 with TRBJ2-7; 8 bases agree with TRBD1. With V trimmed by 2 bases and J by 6 bases, 7 bases remained unmatched. In germline, CDR1 is SGHKS, CDR2 YYEKEE (reference sequence). This CDR3 spans 14 amino acids. The CDR3 nucleotides read TGTGCCAGCAGCTTCGACAGGGGTTCGGGCGAGCAGTACTTC. This sequence encodes CASSFDRGSGEQYF.

The chain recombines TRBV27 with TRBJ1-3; TRBD1 agrees at 7 bases. Germline V CDR1 and CDR2: MNHEY, SMNVEV (reference sequence). The junction had 9 bases not matched to a gene; V was cut back by 6 bases and J by 4 bases. This CDR3 has 15 residues. CDR3 amino acids: CASRPKTGTGNTIYF. In DNA form, the CDR3 reads TGTGCCAGCAGACCTAAGACAGGGACGGGAAACACCATATATTTT.

This chain links TRBV28 with TRBJ2-3, with D possibly TRBD1 on 5 matching bases. From germline, CDR1 is MDHEN and CDR2 SYDVKM. The length of the CDR3 is 12 residues. Between the trimmed V and J ends, which lost 2 bases and 6 bases, there was a span of 6 bases. The CDR3 nucleotides are TGTGCCAGCAGTTTACCAGGGGATACGCAGTATTTT. Its protein product is CASSLPGDTQYF. Full variable domain (outside the CDR3, taken from reference TRBV28 and TRBJ2-3): DVKVTQSSRYLVKRTGEKVFLECVQDMDHENMFWYRQDPGLGLRLIYFSYDVKMKEKGDIPEGYSVSREKKERFSLILESASTNQTSMYLCASSLPGDTQYFGPGTRLTVL.

The CDR3 loop is CASRPDEEGTEAFF. Here the CDR3 DNA reads TGTGCCAGCAGGCCTGATGAGGAGGGCACTGAAGCTTTCTTT. The chain employs TRBV7-9 and TRBJ1-1; D gene ambiguous. Germline lookup yields CDR1 SEHNR and CDR2 FQNEAQ (reference sequence). The V end lost 6 bases, the J end lost 4 bases, and 15 bases lay between the germline ends. This CDR3 contains 14 residues.

This clone was seen more than once but under ten times. This rearrangement joins TRBV27 to TRBJ1-3, with a tentative D call TRBD1 (6 bases). Per the germline V gene, CDR1 is MNHEY and CDR2 is SMNVEV (reference sequence). The V end was cut by 4 bases, the J end by 0 bases, with 7 bases between. The CDR3 has 14 residues. The CDR3, as DNA: TGTGCCAGCAGTTCCAGGGGCTCTGGAAACACCATATATTTT. This gives the protein CASSSRGSGNTIYF.

The gene calls are TRBV10-1 and TRBJ1-2; no definite D call. The V end was cut by 2 bases, the J end by 0 bases, with 13 bases between. Germline CDR1 reads WNHNN; CDR2 reads SYGVQD (reference sequence). The CDR3 loop spans 16 amino acids. The CDR3 bases are TGCGCCAGCAGTGAGGATAATGGGCAAGCTAACTATGGCTACACCTTC. It specifies CASSEDNGQANYGYTF.

J is TRBJ1-2 and V is TRBV7-9, with 8 nucleotides matching TRBD1. Germline CDR1 SEHNR, CDR2 FQNEAQ (reference sequence). After removal of 5 bases from V and 7 bases from J, the junction contained 9 bases not matched to a gene. There are 14 residues in the CDR3. The CDR3 protein is CASSPFRGLGGYTF. The CDR3 DNA is TGTGCCAGCAGCCCCTTCAGGGGGCTCGGTGGCTACACCTTC.

This clone was counted only a few times. The rearrangement joins TRBV27 to TRBJ1-6; no reliable D call. The CDR3 sequence is 12 residues long. Trimming took 5 bases from V and 9 from J, leaving 8 bases between them. Germline-derived CDR1 and CDR2 are MNHEY and SMNVEV (reference sequence). In nucleotides, the CDR3 is TGTGCCAGCAGTCTAGGGAGTTCACCCCTCCACTTT. This encodes CASSLGSSPLHF.

This chain connects TRBV3-1 (or the pseudogene TRBV3-2) to TRBJ2-1, with a possible D match to TRBD2 (5 bases). The CDR3 extends over 18 amino acids. Trimming removed 0 bases from V and 2 bases from J, with 17 bases in between. From germline, CDR1 is LGHDT and CDR2 YNNKEL (reference sequence). The CDR3 DNA sequence: TGTGCCAGCAGCCAAGAATCGGCCTTCGGGGTAGCCTACAATGAGCAGTTCTTC. Translated: CASSQESAFGVAYNEQFF.

This chain uses TRBV28 with TRBJ1-2; the D gene is possibly TRBD1 (5 bases). CDR1 and CDR2 (germline): MDHEN, SYDVKM. CDR3 size: 13 residues. V lost 5 bases, J lost 4 bases, and 11 bases lay in between. CDR3 sequence (DNA): TGTGCCAGCAGTACCGGGGGGTCCTATGGCTACACCTTC. Residues: CASSTGGSYGYTF.

Concerning this clone: The same CDR3 is also encoded by other DNA sequences in this sample. The chain recombines TRBV9 with TRBJ2-5; D is possibly TRBD1 (6 bases). The CDR3 is made up of 14 amino acids. Germline-derived CDR1 and CDR2 are SGDLS and YYNGEE. The ends were cut back, 2 bases at V and 2 bases at J, with 10 bases in the middle. Here the CDR3 DNA reads TGTGCCAGCAGCGTGGGGACAAATCAAGAGACCCAGTACTTC. Translated: CASSVGTNQETQYF.

Many counts were recorded for this clone. The V and J genes are TRBV6-6 and TRBJ1-1; 8 nucleotides line up with TRBD1. CDR3 length: 14 amino acids. Germline lookup yields CDR1 MNHNY and CDR2 SVGAGI (reference sequence). V shed 4 bases, J shed 2 bases, and the junction held 3 bases outside the gene matches. The CDR3 region is CASSSGQGNTEAFF. CDR3 in DNA: TGTGCCAGCAGTTCCGGACAGGGAAACACTGAAGCTTTCTTT.

This sequence joins TRBV19 and TRBJ2-2; 10 nucleotides match TRBD1. J lost 6 bases, V lost 1 base, and 11 bases had no gene match. From germline, CDR1 is LNHDA and CDR2 SQIVND (reference sequence). The CDR3 loop spans 18 amino acids. This CDR3 is CASSIGTGQGSGSGELFF. The DNA of the CDR3 is TGTGCCAGTAGTATAGGAACGGGACAGGGGTCAGGCTCCGGGGAGCTGTTTTTT.

The chain is built from TRBV19 and TRBJ2-6; 7 bases map to TRBD1. This CDR3 has 14 amino acids. The J segment lost 2 bases and the V segment lost 6 bases, leaving 1 base of the junction unmatched. The V gene's germline CDR1 is LNHDA and CDR2 SQIVND (reference sequence). The DNA of the CDR3 is TGTGCCAGTAGCCAGGGGGCTGGGGCCAACGTCCTGACTTTC. Its translation is CASSQGAGANVLTF.

This clone has more than one count but fewer than ten. The V gene is TRBV4-1, the J gene TRBJ2-2; the match to TRBD2 covers 12 bases. The CDR3 runs 16 residues. The V segment lost 1 base and the J segment 9 bases; nucleotides outside the gene matches: 6. Looked up from germline, CDR1 is MGHRA and CDR2 is YSYEKL. This chain's CDR3 is CASSQVSSGGARELFF. CDR3 DNA sequence: TGCGCCAGCAGCCAAGTGTCTAGCGGGGGGGCGAGGGAGCTGTTTTTT.

The chain recombines TRBV19 with TRBJ2-2; 7 bases agree with TRBD2. From germline, CDR1 is LNHDA and CDR2 SQIVND (reference sequence). With 7 bases clipped from V and 4 bases from J, the junction kept 15 bases outside the gene matches. This CDR3 contains 17 residues. The chain's CDR3 is CASKAYRDRGGTGELFF. The DNA for the CDR3 is TGTGCCAGTAAGGCTTACCGGGACCGCGGGGGCACCGGGGAGCTGTTTTTT.

The sample holds one count of this clone. The genes are TRBV11-2 and TRBJ2-1; the match to TRBD2 covers 9 bases. The V gene end was trimmed by 2 bases and the J gene end by 1 base; junction bases not matched to a gene: 9. This CDR3 region has 18 residues. The germline V gene encodes CDR1 SGHAT and CDR2 FQNNGV. The CDR3 bases are TGTGCCAGCAGCTTAAAGGAGGCGGGGGGGTGGTCCTACAATGAGCAGTTCTTC. Its translation is CASSLKEAGGWSYNEQFF.

Comments on this clone: This same CDR3 is encoded by further DNA sequences in the sample. The chain has TRBV6-6 and TRBJ2-3; weak D call: TRBD1 (6 bases). Germline CDR1 is MNHNY and CDR2 is SVGAGI (reference sequence). This CDR3 contains 14 residues. Trimming shortened V by 2 bases and J by 0 bases, and 6 bases separated the two germline ends. CDR3 sequence: CASSYRGSTDTQYF. The CDR3 DNA is TGTGCCAGCAGTTACAGGGGGAGCACAGATACGCAGTATTTT.